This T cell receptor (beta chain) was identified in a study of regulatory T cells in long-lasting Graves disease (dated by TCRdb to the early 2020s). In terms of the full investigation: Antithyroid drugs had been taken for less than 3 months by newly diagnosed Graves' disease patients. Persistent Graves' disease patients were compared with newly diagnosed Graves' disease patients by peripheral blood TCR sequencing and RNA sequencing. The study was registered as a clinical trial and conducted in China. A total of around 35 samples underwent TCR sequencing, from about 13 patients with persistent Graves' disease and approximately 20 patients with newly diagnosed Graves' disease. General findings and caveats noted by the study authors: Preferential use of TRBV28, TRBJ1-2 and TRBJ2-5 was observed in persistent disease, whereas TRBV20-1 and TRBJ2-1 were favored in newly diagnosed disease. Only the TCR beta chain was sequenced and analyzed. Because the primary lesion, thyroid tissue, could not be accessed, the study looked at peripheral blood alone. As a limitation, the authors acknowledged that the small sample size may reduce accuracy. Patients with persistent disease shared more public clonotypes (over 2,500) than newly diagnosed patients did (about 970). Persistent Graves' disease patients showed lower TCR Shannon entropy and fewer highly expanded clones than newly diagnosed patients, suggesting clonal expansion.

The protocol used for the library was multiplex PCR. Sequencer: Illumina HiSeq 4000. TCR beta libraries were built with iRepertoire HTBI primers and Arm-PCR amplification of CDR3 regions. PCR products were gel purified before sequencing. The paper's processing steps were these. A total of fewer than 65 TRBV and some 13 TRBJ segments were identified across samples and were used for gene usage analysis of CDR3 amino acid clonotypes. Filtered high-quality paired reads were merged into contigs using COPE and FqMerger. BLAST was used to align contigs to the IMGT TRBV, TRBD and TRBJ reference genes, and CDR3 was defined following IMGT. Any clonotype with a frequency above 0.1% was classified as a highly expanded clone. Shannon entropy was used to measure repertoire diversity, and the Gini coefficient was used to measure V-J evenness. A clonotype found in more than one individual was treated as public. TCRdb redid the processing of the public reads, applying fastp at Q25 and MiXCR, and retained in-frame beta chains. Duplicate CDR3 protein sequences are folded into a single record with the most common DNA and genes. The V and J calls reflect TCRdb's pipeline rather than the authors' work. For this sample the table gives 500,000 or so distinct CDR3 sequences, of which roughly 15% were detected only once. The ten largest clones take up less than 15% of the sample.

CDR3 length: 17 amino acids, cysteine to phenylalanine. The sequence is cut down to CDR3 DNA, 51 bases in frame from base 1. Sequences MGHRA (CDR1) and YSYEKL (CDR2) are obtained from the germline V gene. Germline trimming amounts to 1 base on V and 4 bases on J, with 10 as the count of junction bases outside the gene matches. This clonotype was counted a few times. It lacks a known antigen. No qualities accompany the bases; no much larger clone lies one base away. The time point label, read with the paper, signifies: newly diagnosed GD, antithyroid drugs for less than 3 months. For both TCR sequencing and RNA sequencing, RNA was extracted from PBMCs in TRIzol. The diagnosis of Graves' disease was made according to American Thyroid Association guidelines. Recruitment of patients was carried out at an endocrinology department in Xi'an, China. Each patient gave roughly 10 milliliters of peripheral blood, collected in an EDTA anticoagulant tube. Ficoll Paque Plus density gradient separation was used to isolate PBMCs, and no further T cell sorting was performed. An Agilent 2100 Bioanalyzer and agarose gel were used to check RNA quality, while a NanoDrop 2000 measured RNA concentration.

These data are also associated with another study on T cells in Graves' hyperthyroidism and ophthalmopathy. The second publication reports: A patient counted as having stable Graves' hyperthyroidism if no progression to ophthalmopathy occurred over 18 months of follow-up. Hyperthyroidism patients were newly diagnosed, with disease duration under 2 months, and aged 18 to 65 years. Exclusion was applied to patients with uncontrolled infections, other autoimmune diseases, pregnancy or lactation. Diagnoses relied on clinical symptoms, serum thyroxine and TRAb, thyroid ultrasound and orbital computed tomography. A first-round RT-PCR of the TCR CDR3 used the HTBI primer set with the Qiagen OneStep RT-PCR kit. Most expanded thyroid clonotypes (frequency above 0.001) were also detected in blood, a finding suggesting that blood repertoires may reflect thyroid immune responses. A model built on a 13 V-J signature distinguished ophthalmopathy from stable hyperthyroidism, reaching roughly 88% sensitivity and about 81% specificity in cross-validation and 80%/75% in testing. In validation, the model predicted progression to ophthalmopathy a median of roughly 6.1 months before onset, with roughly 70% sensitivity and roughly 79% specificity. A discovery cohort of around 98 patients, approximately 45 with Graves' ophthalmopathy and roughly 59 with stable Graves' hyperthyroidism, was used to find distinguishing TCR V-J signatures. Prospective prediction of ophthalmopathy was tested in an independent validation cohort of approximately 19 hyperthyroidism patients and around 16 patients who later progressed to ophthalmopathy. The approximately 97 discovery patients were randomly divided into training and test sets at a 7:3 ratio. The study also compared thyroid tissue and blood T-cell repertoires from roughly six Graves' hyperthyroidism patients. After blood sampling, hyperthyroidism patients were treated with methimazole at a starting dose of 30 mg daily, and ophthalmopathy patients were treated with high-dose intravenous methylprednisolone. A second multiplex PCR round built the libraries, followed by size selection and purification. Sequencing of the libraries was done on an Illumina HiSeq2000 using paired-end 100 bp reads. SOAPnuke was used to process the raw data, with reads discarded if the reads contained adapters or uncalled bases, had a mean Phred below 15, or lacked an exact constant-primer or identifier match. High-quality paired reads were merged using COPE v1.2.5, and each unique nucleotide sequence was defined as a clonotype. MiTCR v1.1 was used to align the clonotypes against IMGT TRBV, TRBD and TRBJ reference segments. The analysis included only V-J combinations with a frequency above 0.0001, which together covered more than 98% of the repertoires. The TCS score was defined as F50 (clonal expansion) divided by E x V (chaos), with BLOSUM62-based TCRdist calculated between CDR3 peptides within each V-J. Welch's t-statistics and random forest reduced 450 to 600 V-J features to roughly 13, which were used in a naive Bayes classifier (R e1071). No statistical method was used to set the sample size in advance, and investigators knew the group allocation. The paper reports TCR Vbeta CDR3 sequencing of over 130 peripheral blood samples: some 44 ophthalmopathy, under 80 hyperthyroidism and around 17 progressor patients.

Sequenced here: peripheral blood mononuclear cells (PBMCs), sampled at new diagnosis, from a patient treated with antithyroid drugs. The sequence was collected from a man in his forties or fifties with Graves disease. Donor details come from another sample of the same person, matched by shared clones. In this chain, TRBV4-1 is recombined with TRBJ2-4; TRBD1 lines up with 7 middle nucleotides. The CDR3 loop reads CASSQVGLAGGKNIQYF. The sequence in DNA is TGCGCCAGCAGCCAAGTTGGCCTGGCAGGGGGTAAAAACATTCAGTACTTC.